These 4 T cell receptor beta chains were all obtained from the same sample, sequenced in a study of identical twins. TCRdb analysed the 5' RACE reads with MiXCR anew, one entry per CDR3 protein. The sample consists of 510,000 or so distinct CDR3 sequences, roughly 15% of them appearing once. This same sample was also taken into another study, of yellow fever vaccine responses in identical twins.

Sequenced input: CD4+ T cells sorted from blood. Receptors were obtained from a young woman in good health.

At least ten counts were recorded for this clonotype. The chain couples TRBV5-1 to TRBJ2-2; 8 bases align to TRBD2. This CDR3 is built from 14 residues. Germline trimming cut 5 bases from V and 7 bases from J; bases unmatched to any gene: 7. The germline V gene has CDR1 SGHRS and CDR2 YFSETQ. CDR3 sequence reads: CASRRTSGDGELFF. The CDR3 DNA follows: TGCGCCAGCAGACGAACTAGCGGTGACGGGGAGCTGTTTTTT. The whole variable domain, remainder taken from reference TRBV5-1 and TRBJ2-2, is KAGVTQTPRYLIKTRGQQVTLSCSPISGHRSVSWYQQTPGQGLQFLFEYFSETQRNKGNFPGRFSGRQFSNSRSEMNVSTLELGDSALYLCASRRTSGDGELFFGEGSRLTVL.

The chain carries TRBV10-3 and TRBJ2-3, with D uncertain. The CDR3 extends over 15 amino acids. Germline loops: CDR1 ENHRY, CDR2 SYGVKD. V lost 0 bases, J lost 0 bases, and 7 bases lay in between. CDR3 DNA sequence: TGTGCCATCAGTGAGTCCCCCGTCAGCACAGATACGCAGTATTTT. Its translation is CAISESPVSTDTQYF.

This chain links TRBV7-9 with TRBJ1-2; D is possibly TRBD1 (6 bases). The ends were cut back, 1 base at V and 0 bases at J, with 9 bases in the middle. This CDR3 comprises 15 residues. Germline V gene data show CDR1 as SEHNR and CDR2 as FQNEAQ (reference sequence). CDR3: CASSLGQEANYGYTF. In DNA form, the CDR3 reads TGTGCCAGCAGCTTAGGACAGGAAGCTAACTATGGCTACACCTTC.

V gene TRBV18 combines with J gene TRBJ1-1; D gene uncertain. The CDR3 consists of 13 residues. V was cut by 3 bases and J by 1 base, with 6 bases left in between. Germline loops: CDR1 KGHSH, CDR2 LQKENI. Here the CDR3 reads CASSPKGNTEAFF. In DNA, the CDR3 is TGTGCCAGCTCACCGAAGGGGAACACTGAAGCTTTCTTT.